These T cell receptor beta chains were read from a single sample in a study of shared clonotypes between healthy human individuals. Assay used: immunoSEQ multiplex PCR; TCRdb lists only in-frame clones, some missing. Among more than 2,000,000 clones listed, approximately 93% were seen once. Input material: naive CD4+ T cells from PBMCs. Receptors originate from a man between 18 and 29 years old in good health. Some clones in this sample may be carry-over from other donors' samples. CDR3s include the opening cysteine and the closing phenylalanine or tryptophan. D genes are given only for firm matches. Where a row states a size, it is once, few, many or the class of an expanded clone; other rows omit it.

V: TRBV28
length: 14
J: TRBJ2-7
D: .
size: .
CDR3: CASSPTGTTYEQYF
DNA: TGTGCCAGCAGTCCAACAGGGACCACCTACGAGCAGTACTTC

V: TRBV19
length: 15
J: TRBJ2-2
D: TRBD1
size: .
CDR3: CASADTGGWAGELFF
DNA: TGTGCCAGCGCAGATACAGGGGGCTGGGCCGGGGAGCTGTTTTTT

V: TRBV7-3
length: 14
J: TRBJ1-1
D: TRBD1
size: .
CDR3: CASSERTGDTEAFF
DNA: TGTGCCAGCAGCGAGAGGACAGGGGACACTGAAGCTTTCTTT

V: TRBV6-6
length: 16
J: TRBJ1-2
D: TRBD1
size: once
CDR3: CASSYTWDRANYGYTF
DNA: TGTGCCAGCAGTTACACATGGGACAGAGCTAACTATGGCTACACCTTC

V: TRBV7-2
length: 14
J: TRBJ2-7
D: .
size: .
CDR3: CASSFKGLGNEQYF
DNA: TGTGCCAGCAGCTTCAAGGGGCTGGGGAACGAGCAGTACTTC

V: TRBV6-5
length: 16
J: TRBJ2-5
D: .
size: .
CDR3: CASSYYPALPRETQYF
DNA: TGTGCCAGCAGTTATTACCCAGCGCTCCCCCGGGAGACCCAGTACTTC

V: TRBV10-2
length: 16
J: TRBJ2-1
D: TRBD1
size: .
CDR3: CASRDNAGTGGNEQFF
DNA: TGCGCCAGCAGAGACAATGCCGGGACAGGGGGCAATGAGCAGTTCTTC

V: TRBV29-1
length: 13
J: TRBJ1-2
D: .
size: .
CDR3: CSVESAGNYGYTF
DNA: TGCAGCGTTGAGTCGGCGGGGAACTATGGCTACACCTTC

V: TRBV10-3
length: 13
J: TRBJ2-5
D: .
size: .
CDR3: CAISEYLAETQYF
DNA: TGTGCCATCAGTGAATACTTAGCAGAGACCCAGTACTTC

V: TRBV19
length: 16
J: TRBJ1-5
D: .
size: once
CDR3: CASSLRPAGRNQPQHF
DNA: TGTGCCAGTAGTCTCCGGCCTGCGGGGAGAAATCAGCCCCAGCATTTT

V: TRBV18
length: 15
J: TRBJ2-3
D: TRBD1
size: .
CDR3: CASSPRDRGQDTQYF
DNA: TGTGCCAGCTCACCACGGGACAGGGGGCAAGATACGCAGTATTTT

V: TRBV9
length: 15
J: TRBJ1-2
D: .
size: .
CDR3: CASSEGGVKGYGYTF
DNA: TGTGCCAGCTCAGAAGGGGGAGTAAAGGGCTATGGCTACACCTTC

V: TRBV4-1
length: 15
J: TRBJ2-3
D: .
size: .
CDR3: CASSQTTGTQDTQYF
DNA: TGCGCCAGCAGCCAAACAACCGGGACGCAAGATACGCAGTATTTT

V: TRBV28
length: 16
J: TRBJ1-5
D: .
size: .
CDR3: CASIYGDPVGNQPQHF
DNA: TGTGCCAGCATCTATGGGGACCCCGTAGGCAATCAGCCCCAGCATTTT

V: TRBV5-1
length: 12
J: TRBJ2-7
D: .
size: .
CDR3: CASSTGAREQYF
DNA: TGCGCCAGCAGCACCGGGGCACGCGAGCAGTACTTC

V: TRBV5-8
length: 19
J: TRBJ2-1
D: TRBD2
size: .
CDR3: CASSLEFRTSGRERNEQFF
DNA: TGTGCCAGCAGCTTGGAATTTAGGACTAGCGGGAGGGAAAGGAATGAGCAGTTCTTC

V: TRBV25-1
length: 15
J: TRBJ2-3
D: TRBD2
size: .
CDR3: CATGLAGVRADTQYF
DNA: TGTGCCACAGGACTAGCGGGAGTCCGGGCAGATACGCAGTATTTT

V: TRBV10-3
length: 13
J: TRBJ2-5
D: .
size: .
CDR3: CAISESGKETQYF
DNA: TGTGCCATCAGTGAGTCAGGGAAAGAGACCCAGTACTTC

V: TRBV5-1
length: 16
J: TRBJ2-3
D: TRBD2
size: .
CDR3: CASSIRTSGSTDTQYF
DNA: TGCGCCAGCAGCATTCGGACTAGCGGGAGCACAGATACGCAGTATTTT

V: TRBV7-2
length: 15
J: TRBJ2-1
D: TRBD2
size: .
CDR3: CASSRTSDMFNEQFF
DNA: TGTGCCAGCAGCAGGACTAGCGATATGTTCAATGAGCAGTTCTTC

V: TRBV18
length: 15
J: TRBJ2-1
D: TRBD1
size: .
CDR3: CASSASRDRGNEQFF
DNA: TGTGCCAGCTCAGCATCCCGGGACAGGGGAAATGAGCAGTTCTTC

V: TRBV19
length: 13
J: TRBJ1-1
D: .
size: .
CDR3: CASSSQGRTEAFF
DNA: TGTGCCAGTAGCTCCCAGGGTCGGACTGAAGCTTTCTTT

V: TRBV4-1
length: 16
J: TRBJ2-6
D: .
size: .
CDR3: CASSQPGGSGANVLTF
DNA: TGCGCCAGCAGCCAGCCCGGCGGCTCTGGGGCCAACGTCCTGACTTTC

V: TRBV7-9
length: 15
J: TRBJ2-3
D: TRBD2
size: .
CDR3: CASSQGGLASDTQYF
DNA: TGTGCCAGCAGCCAGGGGGGACTAGCGTCAGATACGCAGTATTTT

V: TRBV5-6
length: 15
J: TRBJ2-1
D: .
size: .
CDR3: CASSSAITGNNEQFF
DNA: TGTGCCAGCAGCTCCGCTATAACAGGGAACAATGAGCAGTTCTTC

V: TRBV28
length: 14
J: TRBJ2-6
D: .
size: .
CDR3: CASMALPGANVLTF
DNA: TGTGCCAGCATGGCCCTCCCTGGGGCCAACGTCCTGACTTTC